Described below is a single T cell receptor (beta chain) sequence and its context. Its target is unknown. TCR beta CDR3 regions were amplified from RNA transcripts. TCR CDR3 underwent first-round RT-PCR with the HTBI primer set. TCRdb re-called the multiplex PCR reads with MiXCR, one entry per CDR3 protein. The table records around 520,000 distinct CDR3 sequences, approximately 15% of them present only once. Newly diagnosed hyperthyroidism, duration under 2 months, in patients aged 18 to 65. The data belong to a study of T cells in Graves' hyperthyroidism and ophthalmopathy. V was shortened by 0 bases and J by 0 bases, with 12 bases between the two germline ends. Germline loops: CDR1 SGHTS, CDR2 YDEGEE. This CDR3 region has 16 residues. Regarding the study as a whole: The model's output predicted ophthalmopathy at a median of roughly 6 months prior to onset. Separating ophthalmopathy from stable hyperthyroidism was achieved by a 13 V-J model.

Material: blood. J is TRBJ1-1 and V is TRBV5-8, with D perhaps matching TRBD1 (5 bases). This TCR derives from a woman aged 18 to 35 with Graves' hyperthyroidism. The CDR3 bases are TGTGCCAGCAGCTTGGGGACGGAGGGGATGAACACTGAAGCTTTCTTT. It is translated as CASSLGTEGMNTEAFF.